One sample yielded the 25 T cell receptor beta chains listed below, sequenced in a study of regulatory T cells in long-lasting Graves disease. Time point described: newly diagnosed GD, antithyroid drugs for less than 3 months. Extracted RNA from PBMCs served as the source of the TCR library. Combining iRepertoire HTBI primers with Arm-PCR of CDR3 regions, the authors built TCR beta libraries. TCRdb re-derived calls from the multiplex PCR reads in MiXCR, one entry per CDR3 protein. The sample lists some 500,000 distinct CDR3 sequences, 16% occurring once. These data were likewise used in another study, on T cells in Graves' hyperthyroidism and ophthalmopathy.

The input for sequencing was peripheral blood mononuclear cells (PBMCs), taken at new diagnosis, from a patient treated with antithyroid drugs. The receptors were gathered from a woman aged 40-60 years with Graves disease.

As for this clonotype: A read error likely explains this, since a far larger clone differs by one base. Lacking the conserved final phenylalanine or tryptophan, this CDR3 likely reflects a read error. The CDR3 loop reads CASRGDRLYEQFL. The CDR3 bases are TGTGCCAGCAGGGGGGACAGGCTCTATGAGCAGTTCCTC. The chain couples TRBV2 to TRBJ2-5; 8 bases are shared with TRBD1. The J call may be mistaken, given a closer DNA end match to TRBJ2-1. CDR1 SNHLY and CDR2 FYNNEI come from the germline V gene. CDR3 length: 13 residues.

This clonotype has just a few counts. CDR3 sequence reads: CAIGAVTGAFGELFF. CDR3 nucleotide sequence: TGTGCCATCGGGGCGGTGACAGGGGCTTTCGGGGAGCTGTTTTTT. The chain recombines TRBV10-3 with TRBJ2-2, with 8 positions matching TRBD1. Unmatched junction bases numbered 12, after V lost 8 bases and J lost 7 bases. Germline CDR1 reads ENHRY; CDR2 reads SYGVKD. The CDR3 spans 15 residues.

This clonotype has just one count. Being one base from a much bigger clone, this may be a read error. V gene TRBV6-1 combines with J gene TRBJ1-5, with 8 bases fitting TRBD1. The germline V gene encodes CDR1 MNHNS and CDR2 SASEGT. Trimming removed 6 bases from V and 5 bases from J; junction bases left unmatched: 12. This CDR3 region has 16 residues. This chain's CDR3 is CASRPIQGAVDQPQHF. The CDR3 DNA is TGTGCCAGCAGGCCGATTCAGGGGGCTGTCGATCAGCCCCAGCATTTT.

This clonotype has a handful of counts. CDR3 sequence (DNA): TGTGCCAGTAGAACCGGACAGGGCGGCGTAGGAGGCTACACCTTC. It encodes CASRTGQGGVGGYTF. This chain connects TRBV19 to TRBJ1-2; TRBD1 matches 8 bases. The CDR3 sequence is 15 residues long. Germline CDR1 and CDR2: LNHDA and SQIVND (reference sequence). The trim removed 6 bases at V and 8 bases at J, leaving 14 bases unmatched.

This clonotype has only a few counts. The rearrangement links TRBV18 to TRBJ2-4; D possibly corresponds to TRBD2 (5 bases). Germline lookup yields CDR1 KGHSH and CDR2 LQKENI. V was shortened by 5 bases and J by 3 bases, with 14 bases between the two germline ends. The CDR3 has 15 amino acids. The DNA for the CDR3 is TGTGCCAGCTCAACATCCTCCGGGGTCAAAAACATTCAGTACTTC. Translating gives CASSTSSGVKNIQYF.

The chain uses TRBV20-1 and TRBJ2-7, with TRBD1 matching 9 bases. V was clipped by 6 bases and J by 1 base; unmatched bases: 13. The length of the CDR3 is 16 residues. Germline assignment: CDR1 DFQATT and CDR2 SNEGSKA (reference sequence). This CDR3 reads CSAPSSGTGLSYEQYF. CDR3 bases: TGCAGTGCCCCGTCGTCTGGGACAGGGCTTTCCTACGAGCAGTACTTC.

The DNA of the CDR3 is TGTGCCAGCAGTGGTTACAGTACCAATTCACCCCTCCACTTT. Its translation is CASSGYSTNSPLHF. The chain is built from TRBV6-1 and TRBJ1-6; D not certain. The CDR3 runs 14 residues. From germline, CDR1 is MNHNS and CDR2 SASEGT. Trimming left V 4 bases short and J 7 bases short, with 11 bases between.

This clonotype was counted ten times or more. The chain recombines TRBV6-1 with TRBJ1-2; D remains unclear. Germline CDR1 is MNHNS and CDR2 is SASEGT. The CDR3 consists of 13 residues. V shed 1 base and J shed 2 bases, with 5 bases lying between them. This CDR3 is CASSEGPNYGYTF. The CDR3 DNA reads TGTGCCAGCAGTGAAGGTCCGAACTATGGCTACACCTTC.

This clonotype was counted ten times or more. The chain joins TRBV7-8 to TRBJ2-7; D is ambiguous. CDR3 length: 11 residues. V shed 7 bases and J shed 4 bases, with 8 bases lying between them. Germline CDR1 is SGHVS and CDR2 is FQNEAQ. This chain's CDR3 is CASTVGYEQYF. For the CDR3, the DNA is TGTGCCAGCACCGTCGGGTACGAGCAGTACTTC.

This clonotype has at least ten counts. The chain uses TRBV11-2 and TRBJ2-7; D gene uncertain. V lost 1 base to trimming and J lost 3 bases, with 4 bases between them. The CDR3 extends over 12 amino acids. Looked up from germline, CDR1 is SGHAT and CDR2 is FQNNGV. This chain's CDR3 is CASSLGIYEQYF. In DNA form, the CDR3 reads TGTGCCAGCAGCTTAGGGATCTACGAGCAGTACTTC. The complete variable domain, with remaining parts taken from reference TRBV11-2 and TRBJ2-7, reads EAGVAQSPRYKIIEKRQSVAFWCNPISGHATLYWYQQILGQGPKLLIQFQNNGVVDDSQLPKDRFSAERLKGVDSTLKIQPAKLEDSAVYLCASSLGIYEQYFGPGTRLTVT.

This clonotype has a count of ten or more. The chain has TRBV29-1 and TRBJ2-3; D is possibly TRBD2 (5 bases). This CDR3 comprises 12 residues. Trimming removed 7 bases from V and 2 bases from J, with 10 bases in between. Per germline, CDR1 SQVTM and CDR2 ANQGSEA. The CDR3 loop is CSGRQTTDTQYF. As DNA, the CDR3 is TGCAGCGGGAGGCAGACCACAGATACGCAGTATTTT.

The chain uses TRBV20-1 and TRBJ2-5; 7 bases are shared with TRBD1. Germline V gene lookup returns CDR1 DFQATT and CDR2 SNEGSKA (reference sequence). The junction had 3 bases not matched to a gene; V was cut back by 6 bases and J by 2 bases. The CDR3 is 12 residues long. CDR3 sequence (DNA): TGCAGTGCCTTGGGACAGCAAGAGACCCAGTACTTC. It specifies CSALGQQETQYF.

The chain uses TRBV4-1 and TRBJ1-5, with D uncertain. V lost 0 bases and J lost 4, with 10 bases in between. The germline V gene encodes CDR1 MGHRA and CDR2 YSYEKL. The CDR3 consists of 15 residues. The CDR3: CASSQERVGNQPQHF. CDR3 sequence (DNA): TGCGCCAGCAGCCAAGAAAGGGTGGGAAATCAGCCCCAGCATTTT.

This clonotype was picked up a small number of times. CDR3 nucleotides: TGTGCCAGCAGTGTCACGACCCGACAGAATGGCGCCCAAGCTTTCTTT. Residues: CASSVTTRQNGAQAFF. The chain joins TRBV6-1 to TRBJ1-1; D is possibly TRBD1 (5 bases). This CDR3 comprises 16 residues. Trimming shortened V by 4 bases and J by 9 bases, and 24 bases separated the two germline ends. The germline V gene encodes CDR1 MNHNS and CDR2 SASEGT.

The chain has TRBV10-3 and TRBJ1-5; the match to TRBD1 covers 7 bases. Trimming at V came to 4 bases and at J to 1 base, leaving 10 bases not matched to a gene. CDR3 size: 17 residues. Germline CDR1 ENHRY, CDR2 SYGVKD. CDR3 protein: CAISGEQPGQSNQPQHF. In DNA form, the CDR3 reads TGTGCCATCAGTGGAGAACAACCGGGACAGAGCAATCAGCCCCAGCATTTT.

CDR3 residues: CASSLSPAGYQPQHF. DNA of the CDR3: TGTGCCAGCAGTTTATCGCCAGCAGGGTATCAGCCCCAGCATTTT. V usage is TRBV27 and J usage is TRBJ1-5, with D perhaps TRBD1 (5 bases). CDR3 length: 15 residues. Germline V lookup: CDR1 MNHEY, CDR2 SMNVEV (reference sequence). V shed 0 bases and J shed 5 bases, with 11 bases lying between them.

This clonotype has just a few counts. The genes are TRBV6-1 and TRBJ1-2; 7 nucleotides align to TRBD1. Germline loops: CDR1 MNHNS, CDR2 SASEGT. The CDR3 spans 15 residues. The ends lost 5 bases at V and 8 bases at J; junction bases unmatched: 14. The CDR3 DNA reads TGTGCCAGCAGTACCCAGCCCGGGACAGTTGGGGGCTACACCTTC. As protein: CASSTQPGTVGGYTF.

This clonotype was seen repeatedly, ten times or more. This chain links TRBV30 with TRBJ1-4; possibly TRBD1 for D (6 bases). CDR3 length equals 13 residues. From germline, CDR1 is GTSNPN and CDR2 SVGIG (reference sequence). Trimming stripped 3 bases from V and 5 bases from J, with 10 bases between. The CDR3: CAWRRGRNEKLFF. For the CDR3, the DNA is TGTGCCTGGAGGCGGGGGCGGAATGAAAAACTGTTTTTT.

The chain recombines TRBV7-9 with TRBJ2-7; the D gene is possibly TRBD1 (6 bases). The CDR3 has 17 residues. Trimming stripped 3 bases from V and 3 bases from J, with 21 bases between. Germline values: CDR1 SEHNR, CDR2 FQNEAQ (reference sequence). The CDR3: CASSFIRGFGISYEQYF. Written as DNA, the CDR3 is TGTGCCAGCAGCTTTATCAGGGGTTTCGGTATCAGCTACGAGCAGTACTTC.

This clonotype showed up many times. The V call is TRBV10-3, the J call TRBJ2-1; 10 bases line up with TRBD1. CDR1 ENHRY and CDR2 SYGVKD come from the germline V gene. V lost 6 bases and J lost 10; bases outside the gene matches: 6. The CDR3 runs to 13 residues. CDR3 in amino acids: CAIRGTGADEQFF. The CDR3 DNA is TGTGCCATCAGGGGGACAGGGGCGGACGAGCAGTTCTTC.

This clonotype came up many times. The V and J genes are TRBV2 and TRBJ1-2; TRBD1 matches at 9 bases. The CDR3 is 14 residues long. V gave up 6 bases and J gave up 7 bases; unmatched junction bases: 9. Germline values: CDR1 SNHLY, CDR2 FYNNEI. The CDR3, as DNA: TGTGCCAGCAGCCCGGGACAGGGAAATGTTGGCTACACCTTC. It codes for CASSPGQGNVGYTF.

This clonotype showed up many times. The chain's CDR3 is CASSQGGNTIYF. CDR3 bases: TGTGCCAGCAGCCAAGGTGGAAACACCATATATTTT. This chain links TRBV3-1 with TRBJ1-3; no firm D call. Germline-derived CDR1 and CDR2 are LGHDT and YNNKEL (reference sequence). This CDR3 region has 12 residues. The V and J ends lost 1 base and 3 bases respectively, with 1 base between them.

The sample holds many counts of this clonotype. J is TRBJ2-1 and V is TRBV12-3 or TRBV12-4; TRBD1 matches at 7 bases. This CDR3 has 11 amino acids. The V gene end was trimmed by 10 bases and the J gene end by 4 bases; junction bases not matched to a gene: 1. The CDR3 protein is CATTGYNEQFF. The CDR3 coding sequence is TGTGCCACGACAGGGTACAATGAGCAGTTCTTC.

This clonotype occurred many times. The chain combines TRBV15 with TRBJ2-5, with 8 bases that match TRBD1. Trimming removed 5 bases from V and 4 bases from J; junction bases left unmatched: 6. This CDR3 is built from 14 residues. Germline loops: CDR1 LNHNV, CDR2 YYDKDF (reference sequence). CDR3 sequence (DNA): TGTGCCACCAGCCAGGGTGACAGGGGAGAGACCCAGTACTTC. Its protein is CATSQGDRGETQYF. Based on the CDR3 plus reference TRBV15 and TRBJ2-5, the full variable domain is DAMVIQNPRYQVTQFGKPVTLSCSQTLNHNVMYWYQQKSSQAPKLLFHYYDKDFNNEADTPDNFQSRRPNTSFCFLDIRSPGLGDTAMYLCATSQGDRGETQYFGPGTRLLVL.

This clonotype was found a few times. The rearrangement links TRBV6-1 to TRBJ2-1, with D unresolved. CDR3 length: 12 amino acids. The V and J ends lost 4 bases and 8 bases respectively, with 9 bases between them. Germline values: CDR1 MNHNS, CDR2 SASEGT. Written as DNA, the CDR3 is TGTGCCAGCAGTGGGACCCAGGATGAGCAGTTCTTC. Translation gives CASSGTQDEQFF.